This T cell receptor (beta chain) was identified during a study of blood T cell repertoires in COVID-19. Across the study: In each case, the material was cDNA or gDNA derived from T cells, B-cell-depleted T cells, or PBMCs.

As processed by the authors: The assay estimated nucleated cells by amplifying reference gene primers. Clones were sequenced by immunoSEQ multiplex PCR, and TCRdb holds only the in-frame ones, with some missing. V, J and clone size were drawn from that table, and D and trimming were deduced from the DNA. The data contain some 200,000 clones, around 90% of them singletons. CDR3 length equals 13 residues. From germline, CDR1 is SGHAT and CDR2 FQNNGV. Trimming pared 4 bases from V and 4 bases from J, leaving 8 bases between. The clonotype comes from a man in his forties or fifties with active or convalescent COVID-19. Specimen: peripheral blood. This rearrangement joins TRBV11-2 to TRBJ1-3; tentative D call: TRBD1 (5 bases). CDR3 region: CASSSDRGNTIYF. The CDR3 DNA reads TGTGCCAGCAGCTCCGACAGAGGAAACACCATATATTTT.